The clone carrying this T cell receptor (beta chain) has a handful of counts. Its antigen is undetermined. The protocol was immunoSEQ multiplex PCR, while the TCRdb copy is restricted to in-frame clones and leaves out a portion. The table shows tens of thousands of clones, with 81% occurring only once. The ends lost 1 base at V and 0 bases at J; junction bases unmatched: 2. Germline V lookup: CDR1 MNHEY, CDR2 SVGEGT. This CDR3 is built from 15 residues. The sample originates from a study of T cell responses to AZD1222 COVID-19 vaccine. Study findings and constraints: Baseline seropositives among AZD1222 recipients totaled only 5 to 7. Across spike, vaccine-associated CD4 TCRs were found, dominant at 160-218 and 743-854. Clonal diversity was possibly underestimated, and the donors were mostly white British, with more females.

The chain employs TRBV6-2 or TRBV6-3 and TRBJ2-7, with 8 positions matching TRBD2. The sample in question was peripheral blood, obtained 28 days after the second AZD1222 dose. The clonotype comes from an adult who received the AZD1222 COVID-19 vaccine. The CDR3 region has the DNA TGTGCCAGCAGTTACTTTAGCGGGATCTCCTACGAGCAGTACTTC. It specifies CASSYFSGISYEQYF.